This T cell receptor (beta chain) came from a study of cytomegalovirus exposure and HLA in healthy donors. Healthy bone marrow donors made up the cohort. This CDR3 region has 14 residues. V gave up 2 bases and J gave up 0 bases, with 5 bases separating them. Germline V gene lookup returns CDR1 KGHSH and CDR2 LQKENI. With regard to this clone: Its target is unknown. Other DNA sequences within the sample encode an identical CDR3.

Study-wide findings and caveats: Later analysis suggested most CMV-associated TCR beta chains were HLA-restricted. Associated with cytomegalovirus, according to the listing, were approximately 160 TCR beta chains. CMV serostatus was the sole immune exposure information available.

Primers included in the PCR were 60 Vbeta and 13 Jbeta primers. Produced via immunoSEQ multiplex PCR; TCRdb's table is partial and in-frame only. The sample has around 140,000 clones, approximately 83% seen once. The chain uses TRBV18 and TRBJ1-3; D is uncertain. The sequencing input was PBMCs. This TCR came from a male donor in good health and CMV-seronegative. CDR3: CASSPEGSGNTIYF. The CDR3 DNA reads TGTGCCAGCTCACCAGAGGGCTCTGGAAACACCATATATTTT.